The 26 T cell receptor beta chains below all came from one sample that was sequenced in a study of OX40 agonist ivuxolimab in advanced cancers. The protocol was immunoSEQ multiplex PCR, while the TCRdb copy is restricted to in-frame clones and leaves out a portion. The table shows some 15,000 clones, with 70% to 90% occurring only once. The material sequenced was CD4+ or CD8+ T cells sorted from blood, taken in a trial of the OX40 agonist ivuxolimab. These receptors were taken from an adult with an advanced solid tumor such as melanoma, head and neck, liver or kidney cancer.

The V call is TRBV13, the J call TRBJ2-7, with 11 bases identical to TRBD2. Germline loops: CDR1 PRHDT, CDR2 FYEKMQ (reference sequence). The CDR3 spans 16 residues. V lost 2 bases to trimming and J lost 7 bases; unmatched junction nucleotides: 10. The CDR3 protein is CASSLRVAGGPGEQYF. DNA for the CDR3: TGTGCCAGCAGCTTAAGGGTAGCGGGAGGGCCGGGGGAGCAGTACTTC.

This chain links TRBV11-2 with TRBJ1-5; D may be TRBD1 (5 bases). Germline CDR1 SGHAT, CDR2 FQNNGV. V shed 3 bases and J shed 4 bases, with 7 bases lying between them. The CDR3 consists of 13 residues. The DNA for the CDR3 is TGTGCCAGCAGCTTGGGGGTTAATCAGCCCCAGCATTTT. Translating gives CASSLGVNQPQHF.

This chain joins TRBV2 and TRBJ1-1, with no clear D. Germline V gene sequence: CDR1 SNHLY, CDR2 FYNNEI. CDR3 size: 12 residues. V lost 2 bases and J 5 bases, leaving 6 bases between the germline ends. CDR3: CASSEFGTEAFF. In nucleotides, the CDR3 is TGTGCCAGCAGTGAATTTGGGACTGAAGCTTTCTTT. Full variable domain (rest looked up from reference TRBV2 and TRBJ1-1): EPEVTQTPSHQVTQMGQEVILRCVPISNHLYFYWYRQILGQKVEFLVSFYNNEISEKSEIFDDQFSVERPDGSNFTLKIRSTKLEDSAMYFCASSEFGTEAFFGQGTRLTVV.

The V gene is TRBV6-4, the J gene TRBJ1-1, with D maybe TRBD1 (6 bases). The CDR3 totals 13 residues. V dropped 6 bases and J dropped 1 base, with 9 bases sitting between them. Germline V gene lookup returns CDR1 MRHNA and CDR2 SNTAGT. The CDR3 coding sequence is TGTGCCAGCAGCCACAGGGAGAACACTGAAGCTTTCTTT. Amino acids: CASSHRENTEAFF.

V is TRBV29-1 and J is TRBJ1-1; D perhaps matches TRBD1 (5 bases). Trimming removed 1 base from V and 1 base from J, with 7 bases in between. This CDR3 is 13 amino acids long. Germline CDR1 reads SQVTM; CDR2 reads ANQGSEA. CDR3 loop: CSVEGTGNTEAFF. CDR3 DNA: TGCAGCGTTGAAGGTACAGGGAACACTGAAGCTTTCTTT. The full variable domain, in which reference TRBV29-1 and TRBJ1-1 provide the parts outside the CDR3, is SAVISQKPSRDICQRGTSLTIQCQVDSQVTMMFWYRQQPGQSLTLIATANQGSEATYESGFVIDKFPISRPNLTFSTLTVSNMSPEDSSIYLCSVEGTGNTEAFFGQGTRLTVV.

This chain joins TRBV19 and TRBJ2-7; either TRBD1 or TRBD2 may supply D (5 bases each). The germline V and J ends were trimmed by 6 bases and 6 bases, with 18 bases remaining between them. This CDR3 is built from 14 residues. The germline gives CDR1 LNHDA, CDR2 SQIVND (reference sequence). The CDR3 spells CASRDLGTSGEQYF. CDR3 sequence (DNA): TGTGCCAGTAGAGATCTAGGGACCTCCGGCGAGCAGTACTTC.

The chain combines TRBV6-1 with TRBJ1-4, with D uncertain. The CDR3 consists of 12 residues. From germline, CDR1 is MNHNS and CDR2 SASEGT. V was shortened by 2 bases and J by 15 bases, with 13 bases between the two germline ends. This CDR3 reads CASSEYLIGVFF. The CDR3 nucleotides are TGTGCCAGCAGTGAATATCTGATTGGGGTGTTTTTT.

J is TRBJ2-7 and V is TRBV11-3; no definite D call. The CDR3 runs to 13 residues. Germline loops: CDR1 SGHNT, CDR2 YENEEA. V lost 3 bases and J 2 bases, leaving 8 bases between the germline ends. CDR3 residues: CASSLGIPYEQYF. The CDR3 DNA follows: TGTGCCAGCAGCTTGGGAATCCCCTACGAGCAGTACTTC.

CDR3 nucleotide sequence: TGTGCCATCAGTCCGGACAAAGGGAAATCTGAGACCCAGTACTTC. This codes for CAISPDKGKSETQYF. The chain uses TRBV10-3 and TRBJ2-5; weak D call: TRBD1 (5 bases). Germline V gene sequence: CDR1 ENHRY, CDR2 SYGVKD. The length of the CDR3 is 15 residues. V lost 5 bases and J lost 5, with 18 bases in between.

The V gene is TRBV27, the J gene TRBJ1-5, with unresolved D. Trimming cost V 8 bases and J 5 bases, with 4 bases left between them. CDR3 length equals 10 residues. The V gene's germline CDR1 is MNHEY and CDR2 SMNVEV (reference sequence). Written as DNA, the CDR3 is TGTGCCAGCGGTTATCAGCCCCAGCATTTT. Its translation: CASGYQPQHF.

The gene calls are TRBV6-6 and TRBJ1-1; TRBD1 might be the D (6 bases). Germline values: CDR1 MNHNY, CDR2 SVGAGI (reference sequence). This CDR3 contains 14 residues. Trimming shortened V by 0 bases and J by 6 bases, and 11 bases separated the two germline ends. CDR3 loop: CASSYSQGFAEAFF. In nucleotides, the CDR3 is TGTGCCAGCAGTTACTCGCAGGGGTTTGCTGAAGCTTTCTTT.

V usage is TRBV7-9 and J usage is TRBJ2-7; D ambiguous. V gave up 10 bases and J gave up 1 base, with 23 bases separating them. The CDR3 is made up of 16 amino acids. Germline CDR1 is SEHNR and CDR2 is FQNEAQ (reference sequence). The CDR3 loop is CAIADLQTTGSYEQYF. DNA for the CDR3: TGTGCCATCGCGGATTTACAGACCACCGGATCCTACGAGCAGTACTTC.

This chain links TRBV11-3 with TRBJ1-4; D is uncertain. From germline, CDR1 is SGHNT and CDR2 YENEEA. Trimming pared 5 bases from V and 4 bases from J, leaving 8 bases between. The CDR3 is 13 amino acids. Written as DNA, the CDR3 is TGTGCCAGCAGCCTTGACCTTAATGAAAAACTGTTTTTT. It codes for CASSLDLNEKLFF.

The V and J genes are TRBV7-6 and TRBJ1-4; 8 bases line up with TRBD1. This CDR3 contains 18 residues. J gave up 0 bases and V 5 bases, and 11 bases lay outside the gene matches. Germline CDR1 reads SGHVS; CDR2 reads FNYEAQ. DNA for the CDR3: TGTGCCAGCAGCCCTCGGGACAGGACTACCACAACTAATGAAAAACTGTTTTTT. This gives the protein CASSPRDRTTTTNEKLFF.

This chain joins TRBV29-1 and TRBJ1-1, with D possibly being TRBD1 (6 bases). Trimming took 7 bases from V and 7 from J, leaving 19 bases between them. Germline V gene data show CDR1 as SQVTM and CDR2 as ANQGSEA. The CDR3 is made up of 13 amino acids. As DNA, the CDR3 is TGCAGCGCCCCTAGAGGGGGGCAAGGTGAAGCTTTCTTT. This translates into CSAPRGGQGEAFF.

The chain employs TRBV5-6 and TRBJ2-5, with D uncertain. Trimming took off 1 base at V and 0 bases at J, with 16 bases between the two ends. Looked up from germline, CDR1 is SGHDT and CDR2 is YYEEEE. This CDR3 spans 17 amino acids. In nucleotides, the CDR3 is TGTGCCAGCAGCTTGCCCTTCATCTACCGGTACCAAGAGACCCAGTACTTC. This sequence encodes CASSLPFIYRYQETQYF. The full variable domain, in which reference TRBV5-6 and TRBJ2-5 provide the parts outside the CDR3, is DAGVTQSPTHLIKTRGQQVTLRCSPKSGHDTVSWYQQALGQGPQFIFQYYEEEERQRGNFPDRFSGHQFPNYSSELNVNALLLGDSALYLCASSLPFIYRYQETQYFGPGTRLLVL.

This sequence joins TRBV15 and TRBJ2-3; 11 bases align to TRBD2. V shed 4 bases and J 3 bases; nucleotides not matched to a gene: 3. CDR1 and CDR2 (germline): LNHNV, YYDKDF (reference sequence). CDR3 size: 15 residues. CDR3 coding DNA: TGTGCCACCAGCATACTAGCGGGAGCTACAGATACGCAGTATTTT. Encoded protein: CATSILAGATDTQYF. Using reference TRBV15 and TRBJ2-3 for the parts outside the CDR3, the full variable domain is DAMVIQNPRYQVTQFGKPVTLSCSQTLNHNVMYWYQQKSSQAPKLLFHYYDKDFNNEADTPDNFQSRRPNTSFCFLDIRSPGLGDTAMYLCATSILAGATDTQYFGPGTRLTVL.

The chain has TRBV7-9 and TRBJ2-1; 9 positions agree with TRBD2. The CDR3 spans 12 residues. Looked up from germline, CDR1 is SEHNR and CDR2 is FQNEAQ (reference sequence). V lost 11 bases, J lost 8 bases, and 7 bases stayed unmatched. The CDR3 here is CAFSGRWDEQFF. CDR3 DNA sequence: TGTGCCTTTAGCGGGAGATGGGATGAGCAGTTCTTC.

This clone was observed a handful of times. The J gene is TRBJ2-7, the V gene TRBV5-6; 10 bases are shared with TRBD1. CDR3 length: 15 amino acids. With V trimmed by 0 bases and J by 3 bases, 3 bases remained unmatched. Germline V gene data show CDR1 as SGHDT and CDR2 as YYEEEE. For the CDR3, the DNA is TGTGCCAGCAGCTTGGTTGGACAGGGGGACTACGAGCAGTACTTC. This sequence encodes CASSLVGQGDYEQYF.

CDR3 DNA: TGCAGCTCAGCTGAGGGGAACATTCAGTACTTC. This gives the protein CSSAEGNIQYF. The chain links TRBV29-1 to TRBJ2-4; tentatively, D is TRBD1 or TRBD2 (5 bases each). This CDR3 spans 11 amino acids. V lost 8 bases to trimming and J lost 7 bases, with 12 bases between them. Germline CDR1 is SQVTM and CDR2 is ANQGSEA.

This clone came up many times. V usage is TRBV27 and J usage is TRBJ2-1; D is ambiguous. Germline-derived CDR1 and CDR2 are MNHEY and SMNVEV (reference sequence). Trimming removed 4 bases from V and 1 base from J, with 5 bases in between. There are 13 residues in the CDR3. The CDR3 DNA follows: TGTGCCAGCAGTTATCAATCCTACAATGAGCAGTTCTTC. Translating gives CASSYQSYNEQFF.

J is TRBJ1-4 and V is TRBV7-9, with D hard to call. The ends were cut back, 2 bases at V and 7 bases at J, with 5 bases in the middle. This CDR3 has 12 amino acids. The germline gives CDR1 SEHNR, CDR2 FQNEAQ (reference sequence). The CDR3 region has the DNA TGTGCCAGCAGCTTAAGCGGTGAAAAACTGTTTTTT. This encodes CASSLSGEKLFF.

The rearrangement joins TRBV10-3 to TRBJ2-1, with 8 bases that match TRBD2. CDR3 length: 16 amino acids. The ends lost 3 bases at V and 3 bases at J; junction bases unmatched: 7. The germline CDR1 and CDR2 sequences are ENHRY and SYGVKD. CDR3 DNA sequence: TGTGCCATCAGTGACCCGAGCGGGAGAGACTACAATGAGCAGTTCTTC. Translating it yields CAISDPSGRDYNEQFF.

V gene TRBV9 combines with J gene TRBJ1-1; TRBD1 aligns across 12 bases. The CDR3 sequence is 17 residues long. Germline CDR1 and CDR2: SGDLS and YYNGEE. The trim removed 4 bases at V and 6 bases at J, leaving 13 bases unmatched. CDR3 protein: CASSSGTGGGGAPEAFF. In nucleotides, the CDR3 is TGTGCCAGCAGCTCAGGGACAGGGGGCGGAGGGGCCCCTGAAGCTTTCTTT.

Here the CDR3 reads CASSLESEVVYEQYF. CDR3 nucleotides: TGTGCCAGCAGTTTAGAGAGCGAGGTCGTCTACGAGCAGTACTTC. This sequence joins TRBV28 and TRBJ2-7; unclear D gene. Per the germline V gene, CDR1 is MDHEN and CDR2 is SYDVKM. V was trimmed by 2 bases and J by 3 bases, leaving 14 bases between them. The CDR3 covers 15 residues.

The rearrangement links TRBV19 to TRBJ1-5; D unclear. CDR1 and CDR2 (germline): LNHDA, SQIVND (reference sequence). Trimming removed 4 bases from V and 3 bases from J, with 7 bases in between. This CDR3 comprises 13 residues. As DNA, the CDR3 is TGTGCCAGTAGTAAAGGATTCAATCAGCCCCAGCATTTT. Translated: CASSKGFNQPQHF.